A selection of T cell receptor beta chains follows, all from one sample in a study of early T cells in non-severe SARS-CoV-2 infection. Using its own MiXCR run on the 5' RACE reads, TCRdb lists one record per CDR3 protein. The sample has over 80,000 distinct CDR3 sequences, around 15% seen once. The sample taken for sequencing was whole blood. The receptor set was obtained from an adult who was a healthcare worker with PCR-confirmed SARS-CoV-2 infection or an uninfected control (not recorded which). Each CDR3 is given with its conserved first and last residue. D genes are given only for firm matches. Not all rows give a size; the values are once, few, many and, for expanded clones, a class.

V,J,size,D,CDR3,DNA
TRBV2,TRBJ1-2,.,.,CASREGVPNYGYTF,TGTGCCAGCAGGGAAGGAGTCCCTAACTATGGCTACACCTTC
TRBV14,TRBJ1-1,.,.,CASSHSTEAFF,TGTGCCAGCAGCCACTCTACTGAAGCTTTCTTT
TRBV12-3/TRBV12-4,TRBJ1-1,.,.,CASSLGSTNTEAFF,TGTGCCAGCAGTTTAGGGTCAACGAACACTGAAGCTTTCTTT
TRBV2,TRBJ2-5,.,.,CASSERSPPETQYF,TGTGCCAGCAGTGAAAGGAGCCCGCCAGAGACCCAGTACTTC
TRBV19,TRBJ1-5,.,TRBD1,CASSLRSGTDGIRPQHF,TGTGCCAGTAGTCTCCGCTCCGGGACAGATGGGATTCGGCCCCAGCATTTT
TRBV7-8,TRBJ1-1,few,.,CASSGLLNTEAFF,TGTGCCAGCTCCGGTCTGTTGAACACTGAAGCTTTCTTT
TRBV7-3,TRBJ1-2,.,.,CASSLDPLYGYTF,TGTGCCAGCAGCTTGGATCCCCTCTATGGCTACACCTTC
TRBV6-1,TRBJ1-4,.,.,CASALGEKLFF,TGTGCCTCTGCCCTAGGGGAAAAACTGTTTTTT
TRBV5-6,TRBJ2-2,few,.,CASHIKVGELFF,TGTGCCAGCCATATCAAGGTCGGGGAGCTGTTTTTT
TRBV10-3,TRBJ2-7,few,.,CASHGHYEQYF,TGTGCCTCCCACGGGCACTACGAGCAGTACTTC
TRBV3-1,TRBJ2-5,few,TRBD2,CASSPGLAEQETQYF,TGTGCCAGCAGCCCGGGACTAGCGGAGCAAGAGACCCAGTACTTC
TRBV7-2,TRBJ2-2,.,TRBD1,CAFGTGGSGELFF,TGTGCCTTTGGGACAGGGGGATCCGGGGAGCTGTTTTTT
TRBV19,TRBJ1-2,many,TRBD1,CASSPSLDRVYGYTF,TGTGCCAGTAGTCCATCCCTAGACAGGGTTTATGGCTACACCTTC
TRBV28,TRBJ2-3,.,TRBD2,CASSLPERGRTDTQYF,TGTGCCAGCAGTTTACCAGAGCGGGGGCGCACAGATACGCAGTATTTT
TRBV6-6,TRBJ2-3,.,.,CASSYVGPPSTDTQYF,TGTGCCAGCAGTTACGTGGGGCCGCCTAGCACAGATACGCAGTATTTT
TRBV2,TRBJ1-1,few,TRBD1,CASSDGTGGLAFF,TGTGCCAGCAGTGATGGGACAGGGGGCCTCGCTTTCTTT
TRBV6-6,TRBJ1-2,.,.,CASYDIGYGYTF,TGTGCCAGCTATGACATCGGCTATGGCTACACCTTC
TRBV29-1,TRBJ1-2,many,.,CSVDRTNGYTF,TGCAGCGTTGACAGGACAAATGGCTACACCTTC
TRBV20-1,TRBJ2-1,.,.,CSASLTGPAYNEQFF,TGCAGTGCCTCCTTGACTGGCCCAGCCTACAATGAGCAGTTCTTC
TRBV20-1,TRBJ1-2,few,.,CSAGEGGAYGYTF,TGCAGTGCTGGTGAGGGGGGAGCCTATGGCTACACCTTC
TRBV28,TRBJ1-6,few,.,CASSVFRATKQDSPLHF,TGTGCCAGCAGCGTTTTCCGGGCGACGAAACAAGATTCACCCCTCCACTTT
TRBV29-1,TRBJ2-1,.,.,CSAKQASSYNEQFF,TGCAGCGCGAAACAGGCCAGCTCCTACAATGAGCAGTTCTTC
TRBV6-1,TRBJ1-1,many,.,CASSPRPFEAEAFF,TGTGCCAGCAGTCCTCGGCCGTTCGAGGCTGAAGCTTTCTTT
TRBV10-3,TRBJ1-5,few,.,CAISQTGGNQPQHF,TGTGCCATCAGTCAGACAGGAGGGAATCAGCCCCAGCATTTT
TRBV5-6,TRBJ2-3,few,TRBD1,CASSRPRQGAVDTQYF,TGTGCCAGCAGCCGACCTAGACAGGGGGCCGTAGATACGCAGTATTTT
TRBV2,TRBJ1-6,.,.,CASTASRSNSPLHF,TGTGCCAGCACAGCCTCCCGGTCTAATTCACCCCTCCACTTT
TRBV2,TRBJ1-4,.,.,CASKATTTNEKLFF,TGTGCCAGCAAGGCTACTACAACTAATGAAAAACTGTTTTTT
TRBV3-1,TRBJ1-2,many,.,CASSRVGALGYGYTF,TGTGCCAGCAGCCGAGTGGGGGCCCTCGGCTATGGCTACACCTTC
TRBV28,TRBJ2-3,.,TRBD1,CASSVWTGNTDTQYF,TGTGCCAGCAGTGTCTGGACAGGGAATACAGATACGCAGTATTTT
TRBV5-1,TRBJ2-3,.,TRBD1,CASSRTGGPDTQYF,TGCGCCAGCAGCAGGACAGGGGGGCCGGATACGCAGTATTTT
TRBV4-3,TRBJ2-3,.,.,CASSQAWGVDTQYF,TGCGCCAGCAGCCAAGCTTGGGGTGTCGATACGCAGTATTTT
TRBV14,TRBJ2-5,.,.,CASSQVESQETQYF,TGTGCCAGCAGCCAAGTCGAAAGCCAAGAGACCCAGTACTTC
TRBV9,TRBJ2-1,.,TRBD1,CASSVVGTGNNEQFF,TGTGCCAGCAGCGTAGTAGGGACAGGGAACAATGAGCAGTTCTTC
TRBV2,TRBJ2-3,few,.,CARKGDSTDTQYF,TGTGCCCGAAAAGGGGACTCAACAGATACGCAGTATTTT
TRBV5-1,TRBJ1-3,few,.,CASSLVGVGNTIYF,TGCGCCAGCAGCTTGGTTGGGGTAGGAAACACCATATATTTT
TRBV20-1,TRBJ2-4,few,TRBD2,CSADKGLAIRGKNIQYF,TGCAGTGCTGACAAGGGACTAGCGATCCGGGGCAAAAACATTCAGTACTTC
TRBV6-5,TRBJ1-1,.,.,CASSYSRINIGTTEAFF,TGTGCCAGCAGTTACTCTCGCATCAATATTGGGACCACTGAAGCTTTCTTT
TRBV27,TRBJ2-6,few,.,CASSLGSGANVLTF,TGTGCCAGCAGTTTAGGGTCTGGGGCCAACGTCCTGACTTTC
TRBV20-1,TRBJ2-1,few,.,CSARGGSTNEQFF,TGCAGTGCTAGAGGCGGCTCCACCAATGAGCAGTTCTTC
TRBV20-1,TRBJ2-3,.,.,CSAREQGAIPDTQYF,TGCAGTGCTAGAGAACAAGGGGCGATTCCAGATACGCAGTATTTT
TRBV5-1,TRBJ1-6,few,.,CASSLKWGRENSPLHF,TGCGCCAGCAGCTTGAAGTGGGGAAGGGAGAATTCACCCCTCCACTTT
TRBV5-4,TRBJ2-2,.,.,CASSLDRADTGELFF,TGTGCCAGCAGCTTGGACAGGGCGGACACCGGGGAGCTGTTTTTT
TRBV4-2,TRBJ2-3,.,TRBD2,CASSPSAGTSGGTDTQYF,TGTGCCAGCAGCCCCTCCGCCGGGACTAGCGGGGGGACAGATACGCAGTATTTT
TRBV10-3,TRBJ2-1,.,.,CAIRAPGDSYNEQFF,TGTGCCATCAGGGCCCCAGGGGACTCCTACAATGAGCAGTTCTTC
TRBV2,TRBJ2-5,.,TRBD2,CASSEARGILPKETQYF,TGTGCCAGCAGTGAAGCGCGGGGGATTCTCCCCAAAGAGACCCAGTACTTC
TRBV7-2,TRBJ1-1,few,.,CASSLGAGTSRTAEAFF,TGTGCCAGCAGCTTAGGGGCCGGGACCTCAAGAACCGCTGAAGCTTTCTTT
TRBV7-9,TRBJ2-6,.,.,CASSPHSVTGQHRANVLTF,TGTGCCAGCAGCCCGCATTCAGTGACAGGTCAACATCGGGCCAACGTCCTGACTTTC
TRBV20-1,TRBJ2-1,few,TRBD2,CSASTSGGYNEQFF,TGCAGTGCTTCGACTAGCGGGGGCTACAATGAGCAGTTCTTC
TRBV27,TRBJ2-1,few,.,CASSPGNEQFF,TGTGCCAGCAGTCCGGGGAATGAGCAGTTCTTC
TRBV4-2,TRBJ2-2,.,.,CASSQDRRQGFETGELFF,TGTGCCAGCAGCCAAGATCGGAGGCAGGGGTTTGAAACCGGGGAGCTGTTTTTT
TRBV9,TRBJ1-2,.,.,CASSVDSTYGYTF,TGTGCCAGCAGCGTAGACTCCACCTATGGCTACACCTTC
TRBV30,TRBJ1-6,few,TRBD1,CAWKVEGAYSPLHF,TGTGCCTGGAAAGTTGAGGGGGCATATTCACCCCTCCACTTT
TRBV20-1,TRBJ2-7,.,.,CSAGARASYEQYF,TGCAGTGCTGGCGCCCGGGCGAGCTACGAGCAGTACTTC
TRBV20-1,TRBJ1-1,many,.,CSADPHGGGTEAFF,TGCAGTGCTGACCCACACGGAGGAGGCACTGAAGCTTTCTTT